This note documents a single T cell receptor beta chain sequence. This entry comes from a study of CD8 T cells in Susac syndrome. Stable or active relapsing-remitting multiple sclerosis, untreated and meeting revised McDonald criteria, defined the controls. Negative isolation yielded CD4+ and CD8+ T cells, and FACS enriched TEMRA cells. RNA amounts of 0.5 to 1 ug underwent reverse transcription with random hexamers. By means of immunoSEQ multiplex PCR, TCR beta CDR3 spanning 54 Vbeta and 13 Jbeta underwent amplification. TCRdb processed the immunoSEQ multiplex PCR reads anew with MiXCR; each CDR3 protein has one entry. This sample carries about 210,000 distinct CDR3 sequences, nearly 97% of them seen once, and the ten largest clones take roughly 0.1%. The CDR3 length is 14 residues. Germline CDR1 and CDR2: DFQATT and SNEGSKA (reference sequence). Trimming cost V 3 bases and J 0 bases, with 11 bases left between them.

Sequenced: CD4+ T cells from PBMCs. The origin of this receptor is a human donor with multiple sclerosis. This chain links TRBV20-1 with TRBJ1-2, with D hard to call. CDR3 region: CSASGRNTNYGYTF. CDR3 in DNA: TGCAGTGCTAGTGGCAGGAACACTAACTATGGCTACACCTTC.